This entry features one T cell receptor beta chain sequence. Antigen unknown. This record belongs to a study of cytomegalovirus exposure and HLA in healthy donors. Study-wide results and caveats: In a later analysis, parvovirus B19, influenza, CMV and Epstein-Barr virus appeared linked to several top co-occurrence clusters. An analysis was carried out at a later point. It showed that HLA-associated TCR beta chains were more clonally expanded than equally common non-associated chains.

The PCR contained 60 Vbeta and 13 Jbeta primers. Data came from immunoSEQ multiplex PCR; TCRdb stores just in-frame clones and leaves some out. The sample holds about 200,000 clones, 82% seen once. The V and J ends lost 3 bases and 1 base respectively, with 6 bases between them. The V gene's germline CDR1 is SGDLS and CDR2 YYNGEE. This CDR3 comprises 13 residues. The sample consisted of PBMCs. The receptor was derived from a middle-aged woman in good health and CMV-seronegative. This chain joins TRBV9 and TRBJ2-3; weak D call: TRBD1 (6 bases). CDR3 nucleotides: TGTGCCAGCAGCGAGGGGGGCACAGATACGCAGTATTTT. Amino acids: CASSEGGTDTQYF.